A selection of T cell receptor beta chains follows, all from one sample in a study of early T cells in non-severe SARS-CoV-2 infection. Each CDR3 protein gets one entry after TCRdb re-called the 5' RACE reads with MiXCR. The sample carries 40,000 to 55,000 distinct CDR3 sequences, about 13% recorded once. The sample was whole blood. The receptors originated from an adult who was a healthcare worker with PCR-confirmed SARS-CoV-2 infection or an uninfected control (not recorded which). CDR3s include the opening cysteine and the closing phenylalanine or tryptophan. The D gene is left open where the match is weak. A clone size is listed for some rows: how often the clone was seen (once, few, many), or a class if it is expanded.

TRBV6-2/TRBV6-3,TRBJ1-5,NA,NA,TGTGCCAGCAGCAGACGGGTTTATAGCAATCAGCCCCAGCATTTT,CASSRRVYSNQPQHF
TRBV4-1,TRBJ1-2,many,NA,TGCGCCAGCAGCCAAGAGGAGAGCAGGGCCTATGGCTACACCTTC,CASSQEESRAYGYTF
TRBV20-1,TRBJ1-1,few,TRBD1,TGCAGTGCTAGCCAGACAGGGCGTGAAGCTTTCTTT,CSASQTGREAFF
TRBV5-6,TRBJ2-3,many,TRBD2,TGTGCCAGCAGTTGGACTAGCGGGGAGCCCACAGATACGCAGTATTTT,CASSWTSGEPTDTQYF
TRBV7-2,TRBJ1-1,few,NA,TGTGCCAGCCGCAGTAACGGGGCGGGGGGCACTGAAGCTTTCTTT,CASRSNGAGGTEAFF
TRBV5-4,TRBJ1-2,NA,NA,TGTGCCAGCAGCCGCGAACCGGGGGCGTATGGCTACACCTTC,CASSREPGAYGYTF
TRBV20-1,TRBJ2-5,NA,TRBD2,TGCAGTGCTAGAGGGGCGGGAGGGCTCCAAGAGACCCAGTACTTC,CSARGAGGLQETQYF
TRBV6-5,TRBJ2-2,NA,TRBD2,TGTGCCAGCAGTTCCCGGGGGGGTCCGAACACCGGGGAGCTGTTTTTT,CASSSRGGPNTGELFF
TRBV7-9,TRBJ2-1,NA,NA,TGTGCCAGCAGCTTGATAGGGACATGGCAGGTACCCAATGAGCAGTTCTTC,CASSLIGTWQVPNEQFF
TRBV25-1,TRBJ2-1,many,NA,TGTGCCAGCAGTGAGGCGGGCGTGCCTATTCTCTCCTACAATGAGCAGTTCTTC,CASSEAGVPILSYNEQFF
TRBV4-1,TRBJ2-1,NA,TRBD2,TGCGCCAGCAGCCAAGCCTGGACTAGCGTCTACAATGAGCAGTTCTTC,CASSQAWTSVYNEQFF
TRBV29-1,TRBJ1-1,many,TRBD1,TGCAGCACCAGGGGACAGGGGGTTATGAACACTGAAGCTTTCTTT,CSTRGQGVMNTEAFF
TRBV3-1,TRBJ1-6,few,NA,TGTGCCAGCAGCCAAGATCGTAGTTTGAACTCCTATAATTCACCCCTCCACTTT,CASSQDRSLNSYNSPLHF
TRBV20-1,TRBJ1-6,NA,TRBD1,TGCAGTGCTTGGACAGGGAGTGGGAATTCACCCCTCCACTTT,CSAWTGSGNSPLHF
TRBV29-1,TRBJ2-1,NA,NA,TGCAGCGTTGTTGGGGGCAAGGGCTCCTACAATGAGCAGTTCTTC,CSVVGGKGSYNEQFF
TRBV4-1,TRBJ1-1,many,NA,TGCGCCAGCAGTCTAGACGGGGTGAACACTGAAGCTTTCTTT,CASSLDGVNTEAFF
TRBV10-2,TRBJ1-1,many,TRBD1,TGCGCCAGCAGTTCCCGGACAGGGGGAAACACTGAAGCTTTCTTT,CASSSRTGGNTEAFF
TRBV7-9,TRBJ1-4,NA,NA,TGTGCCAGCCTACACTCGCCCGGCACAACTAATGAAAAACTGTTTTTT,CASLHSPGTTNEKLFF
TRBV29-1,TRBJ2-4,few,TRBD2,TGCAGCGCAAGCCGACTAGCTGACATTCAGTACTTC,CSASRLADIQYF
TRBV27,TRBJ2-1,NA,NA,TGTGCCAGCAGTTATCTAGCGAGCTCCTACAATGAGCAGTTCTTC,CASSYLASSYNEQFF
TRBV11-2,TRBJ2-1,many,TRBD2,TGTGCCAGCAGCCCCCCAGGAGGGACTAGCGGGAGGAATGAGCAGTTCTTC,CASSPPGGTSGRNEQFF
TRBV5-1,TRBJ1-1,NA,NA,TGCGCCAGCAGCGGCGGGCGGACAGCCAACACTGAAGCTTTCTTT,CASSGGRTANTEAFF
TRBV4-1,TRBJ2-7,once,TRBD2,TGCGCCAGCGCCAAGAGCGGGGGGGCCTCCTACGAGCAGTACTTC,CASAKSGGASYEQYF
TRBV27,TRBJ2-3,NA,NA,TGTGCCAGCAGTCCACGCGGACGCTCAGATACGCAGTATTTT,CASSPRGRSDTQYF
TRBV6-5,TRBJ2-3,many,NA,TGTGCCAGCAGTCAGGCGTTGAGGGGGGTAGATACGCAGTATTTT,CASSQALRGVDTQYF
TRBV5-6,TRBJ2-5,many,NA,TGTGCCAGCAGCTTGGCCAGTCGGCGGGGCCAGACCCAGTACTTC,CASSLASRRGQTQYF
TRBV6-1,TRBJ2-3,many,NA,TGTGCCAGCAGTGCCGGAACGGCGCTATCCACCCCCGGAGATACGCAGTATTTT,CASSAGTALSTPGDTQYF
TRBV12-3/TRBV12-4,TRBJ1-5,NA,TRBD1,TGTGCCAGCAGATTCTCCGACAGGGGCAATCAGCCCCAGCATTTT,CASRFSDRGNQPQHF
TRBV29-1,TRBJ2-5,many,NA,TGCAGCGGATCAGGGACGCAAGAGACCCAGTACTTC,CSGSGTQETQYF
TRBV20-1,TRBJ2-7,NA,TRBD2,TGCAGTGCTAGCAGCTCTAGCGGGATCCTCTCCTACGAGCAGTACTTC,CSASSSSGILSYEQYF
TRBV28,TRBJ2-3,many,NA,TGTGCCAGCAGTTTATTCGGGTCCCCACTAGAGACAGATACGCAGTATTTT,CASSLFGSPLETDTQYF
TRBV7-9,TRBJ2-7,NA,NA,TGTGCCAGCAGCTTAACCTACGAGCAGTACTTC,CASSLTYEQYF
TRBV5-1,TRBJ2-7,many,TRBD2,TGCGCCAGCAGCTTGGCCCTCGCGGGAGGGCCGGCCGGGTCCGAGCAGTACTTC,CASSLALAGGPAGSEQYF
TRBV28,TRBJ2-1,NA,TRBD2,TGTGCCAGCAGTTCCTCGGAGCGGGGATACAATGAGCAGTTCTTC,CASSSSERGYNEQFF
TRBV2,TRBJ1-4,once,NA,TGTGCCAGCAGGGACGGACCCGCAACTAATGAAAAACTGTTTTTT,CASRDGPATNEKLFF
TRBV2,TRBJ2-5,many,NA,TGTGCCAGCAGTGAAGAGGGACTCCCTACGAGTACCCAGTACTTC,CASSEEGLPTSTQYF
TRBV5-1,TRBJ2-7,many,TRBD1,TGCGCCAGCAGCTGGGACAGCTCCGAGCAGTACTTC,CASSWDSSEQYF
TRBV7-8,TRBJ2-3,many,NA,TGTGCCAGCAGCCGTAGAGGGGGGGCCTTCCTCACAGATACGCAGTATTTT,CASSRRGGAFLTDTQYF
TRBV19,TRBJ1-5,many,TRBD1,TGTGCCAGTAGTATAAGGACAGGTAATCAGCCCCAGCATTTT,CASSIRTGNQPQHF
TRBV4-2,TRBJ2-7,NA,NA,TGTGCCAGCAGCCAAGGAGCTAGTGGATCCTACGAGCAGTACTTC,CASSQGASGSYEQYF
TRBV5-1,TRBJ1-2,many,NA,TGCGCCAGCAGCTTGGAGGGGAACTATGGCTACACCTTC,CASSLEGNYGYTF
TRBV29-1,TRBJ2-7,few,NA,TGCAGCGTGGAGAAGGGGCACGAGCAGTACTTC,CSVEKGHEQYF
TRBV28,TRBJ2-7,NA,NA,TGTGCCAGCCTGCGAGGAGGCATCCGCTACGAGCAGTACTTC,CASLRGGIRYEQYF
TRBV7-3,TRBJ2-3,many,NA,TGTGCCAGCAGCTTTGGACCAAACACAGATACGCAGTATTTT,CASSFGPNTDTQYF
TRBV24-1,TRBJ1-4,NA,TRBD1,TGTGCCACCAGTGACCGGACAGGGCCAAATGAAAAACTGTTTTTT,CATSDRTGPNEKLFF
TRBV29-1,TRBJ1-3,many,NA,TGCAGCGTTGAAGAAGGGACCAACACCATATATTTT,CSVEEGTNTIYF
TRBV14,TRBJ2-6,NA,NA,TGTGCCAGCACCGCGGGGGCCAACGTCCTGACTTTC,CASTAGANVLTF
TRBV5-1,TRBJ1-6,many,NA,TGCGCCAGCAGCTTGAACTTCGGACGGTCTAATTCACCCCTCCACTTT,CASSLNFGRSNSPLHF
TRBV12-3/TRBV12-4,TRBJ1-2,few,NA,TGTGCCAGCAGTTTAGTCGGAGGACCAACCTATGGCTACACCTTC,CASSLVGGPTYGYTF
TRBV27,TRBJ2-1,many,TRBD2,TGTGCCAGCAGTACACCCGGGACTAGACCCGCTATTATCCTCTTC,CASSTPGTRPAIILF
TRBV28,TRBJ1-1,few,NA,TGTGCCAGCAGTTCCGGTGGAGACGGGAACACTGAAGCTTTCTTT,CASSSGGDGNTEAFF
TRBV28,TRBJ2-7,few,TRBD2,TGTGCCAGCAGGTCCTCTAGCGGGAGTACTTACGAGCAGTACTTC,CASRSSSGSTYEQYF
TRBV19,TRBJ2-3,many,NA,TGTGCCAGTAAGAGACAGGGAGGTACAGATACGCAGTATTTT,CASKRQGGTDTQYF
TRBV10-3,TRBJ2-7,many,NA,TGTGCCATCAGTGAGTCGAGGGGAAGTTTCTTTTCGTGGCAGTACTTC,CAISESRGSFFSWQYF
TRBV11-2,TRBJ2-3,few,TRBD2,TGTGTCAGCAGACGGAAAATAGCGGGGGGGCCGAAAGATACGCAGTATTTT,CVSRRKIAGGPKDTQYF
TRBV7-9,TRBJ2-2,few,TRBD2,TGTGCCAGCAACCTAGCGGGGGAAACCGGGGAGCTGTTTTTT,CASNLAGETGELFF